These T cell receptor beta chains were read from a single sample in a study of radiation and T cells in renal cell carcinoma. Repertoires were generated with immunoSEQ multiplex PCR, while TCRdb's copy carries only in-frame clones and drops some. The sample consists of some 120,000 clones, approximately 75% of them appearing once. The sequencing used blood, collected from a patient whose treatment included radiotherapy and nephrectomy. These receptors all come from a woman aged 60-70 years with renal cell carcinoma. CDR3s include the opening cysteine and the closing phenylalanine or tryptophan. The D gene is left open where the match is weak. Expanded clones are given a class, and other clones once, few, many or no size at all.

J: TRBJ1-2
D: -
V: TRBV27
size: few
CDR3: CASRTLRTYGYTF
DNA: TGTGCCAGCAGAACACTCAGAACATATGGCTACACCTTC

J: TRBJ2-7
D: -
V: TRBV28
size: -
CDR3: CASSYRDKPYEQYF
DNA: TGTGCCAGCAGCTACCGGGACAAGCCCTACGAGCAGTACTTC

J: TRBJ2-2
D: TRBD2
V: TRBV6-5
size: -
CDR3: CASSSGTINTGELFF
DNA: TGTGCCAGCAGCTCCGGGACTATAAACACCGGGGAGCTGTTTTTT

J: TRBJ2-7
D: -
V: TRBV6-1
size: -
CDR3: CASSEARKLALLNEQYF
DNA: TGTGCCAGCAGTGAAGCCCGAAAACTAGCTTTGCTGAACGAGCAGTACTTC

J: TRBJ2-2
D: -
V: TRBV19
size: -
CDR3: CASRTRTGELFF
DNA: TGTGCCAGTAGGACAAGAACCGGGGAGCTGTTTTTT

J: TRBJ1-4
D: TRBD1
V: TRBV5-1
size: -
CDR3: CASRSITGAGEKLFF
DNA: TGCGCCAGCAGATCAATAACAGGGGCCGGAGAAAAACTGTTTTTT

J: TRBJ1-2
D: -
V: TRBV2
size: once
CDR3: CASTLGGQGYGYTF
DNA: TGTGCCAGCACTTTGGGGGGGCAAGGCTATGGCTACACCTTC

J: TRBJ2-3
D: TRBD2
V: TRBV5-1
size: -
CDR3: CASSLPPSGAPPYTQYF
DNA: TGCGCCAGCAGCTTGCCTCCTAGCGGGGCGCCCCCCTATACGCAGTATTTT

J: TRBJ2-1
D: -
V: TRBV7-3
size: -
CDR3: CASSLRGGSNEQFF
DNA: TGTGCCAGCAGCTTAAGAGGGGGGAGCAATGAGCAGTTCTTC

J: TRBJ2-2
D: -
V: TRBV19
size: -
CDR3: CASSLFGMNTGELFF
DNA: TGTGCCAGTAGTCTGTTCGGGATGAACACCGGGGAGCTGTTTTTT

J: TRBJ2-1
D: TRBD2
V: TRBV7-7
size: -
CDR3: CASSLERGGGKDEQFF
DNA: TGTGCTAGCAGCTTAGAACGGGGGGGAGGGAAGGATGAGCAGTTCTTC

J: TRBJ2-5
D: -
V: TRBV7-3
size: -
CDR3: CASSLTPAGFGETQYF
DNA: TGTGCCAGCAGCTTAACCCCCGCGGGATTTGGAGAGACCCAGTACTTC

J: TRBJ1-3
D: -
V: TRBV6-6
size: -
CDR3: CASSYSGETGNTIYF
DNA: TGTGCCAGCAGTTACTCAGGGGAAACGGGAAACACCATATATTTT

J: TRBJ2-5
D: TRBD2
V: TRBV19
size: -
CDR3: CASSFGLAGVETQYF
DNA: TGTGCCAGTAGTTTTGGGCTAGCGGGAGTGGAGACCCAGTACTTC

J: TRBJ2-1
D: TRBD2
V: TRBV18
size: -
CDR3: CASSPTVGLAGEVSYNEQFF
DNA: TGTGCCAGCTCACCAACGGTGGGACTAGCGGGGGAGGTATCCTACAATGAGCAGTTCTTC

J: TRBJ1-1
D: TRBD1
V: TRBV4-1
size: few
CDR3: CASSPRDRGTEAFF
DNA: TGCGCCAGCAGCCCCCGGGACAGGGGTACTGAAGCTTTCTTT

J: TRBJ2-1
D: -
V: TRBV7-6
size: few
CDR3: CASSLWGNEQFF
DNA: TGTGCCAGCAGCTTATGGGGGAATGAGCAGTTCTTC

J: TRBJ1-5
D: -
V: TRBV4-1
size: -
CDR3: CASSQLIEQPQHF
DNA: TGCGCCAGCAGCCAACTGATAGAACAGCCCCAGCATTTT

J: TRBJ2-5
D: -
V: TRBV10-3
size: -
CDR3: CAISGSGGEETQYF
DNA: TGTGCCATCAGTGGCTCTGGGGGCGAGGAGACCCAGTACTTC

J: TRBJ1-1
D: -
V: TRBV29-1
size: -
CDR3: CSVAAGQGHTEAFF
DNA: TGCAGCGTTGCTGCGGGGCAGGGGCACACTGAAGCTTTCTTT

J: TRBJ1-3
D: -
V: TRBV6-5
size: once
CDR3: CASRAGAGNTIYF
DNA: TGTGCCAGCAGGGCCGGTGCAGGAAACACCATATATTTT

J: TRBJ2-1
D: TRBD2
V: TRBV7-2
size: -
CDR3: CASVISASGSVIEQFF
DNA: TGTGCCAGTGTCATTTCCGCTAGCGGGAGCGTTATTGAGCAGTTCTTC

J: TRBJ2-7
D: -
V: TRBV6-6
size: -
CDR3: CASSRAGLAYEQYF
DNA: TGTGCCAGCAGCCGAGCCGGGTTAGCCTACGAGCAGTACTTC

J: TRBJ1-2
D: TRBD1
V: TRBV5-1
size: -
CDR3: CASSLGQGSGYTF
DNA: TGCGCCAGCAGCTTGGGACAGGGAAGCGGCTACACCTTC

J: TRBJ2-6
D: TRBD1
V: TRBV10-3
size: -
CDR3: CAISSQGAGANVLTF
DNA: TGTGCCATCAGCAGTCAGGGGGCTGGGGCCAACGTCCTGACTTTC

J: TRBJ2-5
D: TRBD2
V: TRBV9
size: -
CDR3: CASSVQAGGTETQYF
DNA: TGTGCCAGCAGCGTACAAGCGGGGGGGACGGAGACCCAGTACTTC

J: TRBJ2-5
D: -
V: TRBV7-2
size: -
CDR3: CASSPGLRETQYF
DNA: TGTGCCAGCAGCCCGGGACTTAGGGAGACCCAGTACTTC

J: TRBJ1-1
D: -
V: TRBV5-1
size: -
CDR3: CASSPDSMNTEAFF
DNA: TGCGCCAGCAGCCCCGACAGCATGAACACTGAAGCTTTCTTT

J: TRBJ2-4
D: TRBD1
V: TRBV5-3
size: -
CDR3: CARTDRGKNIQYF
DNA: TGTGCCAGAACCGACAGGGGGAAAAACATTCAGTACTTC

J: TRBJ2-3
D: TRBD2
V: TRBV19
size: -
CDR3: CASSLLAGAKGTDTQYF
DNA: TGTGCCAGTAGTTTGCTAGCGGGAGCGAAGGGCACAGATACGCAGTATTTT

J: TRBJ1-5
D: TRBD1
V: TRBV28
size: -
CDR3: CASSPFGTGTAGNQPQHF
DNA: TGTGCCAGCAGTCCCTTTGGGACAGGGACCGCCGGGAATCAGCCCCAGCATTTT

J: TRBJ1-1
D: -
V: TRBV7-9
size: -
CDR3: CASSSTGRQSEAFF
DNA: TGTGCCAGCAGCTCTACGGGACGTCAGTCTGAAGCTTTCTTT